This T cell receptor (beta chain) came from a study of blood T cell repertoires in COVID-19. Study details: Specimens from acute and convalescent COVID-19 originated in the United States, Italy and Spain. T cells, B-cell-depleted T cells, or PBMCs supplied cDNA or gDNA.

In the study's own analysis: Estimates of nucleated cell counts were drawn from the amplification of reference gene primers. Sequenced by immunoSEQ multiplex PCR; TCRdb stores in-frame clones only, minus some. V and J calls and clone size are those listed in that table; D and trimming were worked out from the DNA. The sample has 150,000 to 200,000 clones; approximately 79% are singletons. This clone has only a few counts. The CDR3 length is 17 residues. Germline-derived CDR1 and CDR2 are SGHTA and FQGNSA. V was pared by 0 bases and J by 4 bases, with 7 bases of the junction left unmatched. The TCR was taken from a woman in her 70s with acute or convalescent COVID-19. The V and J genes are TRBV7-2 and TRBJ2-2; 8 bases agree with TRBD2. The sequenced sample consisted of peripheral blood. CDR3 bases: TGTGCCAGCAGCTTAGCTACACTAGCGGCGGGCACCGGGGAGCTGTTTTTT. It codes for CASSLATLAAGTGELFF.